This TCR beta chain was sequenced during a study of T cells in women clearing cervical HPV infection. Study results and caveats: Cases and controls were distinguished at AUC around 0.87 by richness and V genes.

The CDR3 contains 14 residues. CDR1 and CDR2 (germline): SGHRS, YFSETQ. V was clipped by 4 bases and J by 1 base, with 9 bases between them. Regarding this clone: The target antigen is unknown. The CDR3 extends 3 residues past the end of the read, so its final part is completed from the germline J gene. This sample also contains other DNA sequences that code for the same CDR3.

Sequenced by immunoSEQ multiplex PCR; TCRdb stores in-frame clones only, minus some. This table holds about 26,000 clones. The chain is built from TRBV5-1 and TRBJ2-1; D uncertain. Sequenced material: blood buffy coat. The TCR was taken from a woman between 18 and 75 years old with a cervical HPV16 infection that either progressed to CIN3+ or cleared (not recorded which). The sequenced CDR3 bases are TGCGCCAGCAGCCTTGCGGTTTCCTACAATGAG. Translating it yields CASSLAVSYNE. The whole CDR3 protein is CASSLAVSYNEQFF.